This T cell receptor (beta chain) was sequenced for a study of human T cells and chemical hapten exposure (dated by TCRdb to the early 2020s). General notes on the study: For sensitization, 2% DPC in acetone was applied to a roughly 2 cm by roughly 2 cm area of upper inner arm skin. The libraries were sequenced as a pool, and the TCR yield per sample differed mostly because of small variations in library volumes within the pool. For every blood RNA sample, sequencing covered both the TCR alpha and TCR beta chains. Patients additionally received weekly therapeutic DPC doses to the scalp throughout the roughly 23-week study period. Blood for TCR sequencing was provided by twenty-nine alopecia patients at one to four time points (pre-sensitization, 2, 6 and 24 weeks). The study tracked peripheral blood TCR repertoire changes in vivo during primary and secondary sensitization to the hapten diphenylcyclopropenone (DPC) in alopecia patients. Most of the patients in the cohort were female, and the cohort covered alopecia areata with under or over 50% scalp involvement, alopecia totalis and alopecia universalis. Patch testing was performed on the upper back with Finn chambers containing 0.01% DPC, and the patch tests were scored after 6 days according to International Contact Dermatitis Research Group standards. Blood samples were taken from patients before sensitization (week 0) and then at 2, 6 and about 24 weeks after DPC sensitization. What the authors observed across the whole study: After repeated subsampling, changes were observed in the strength of the expansion versus patch-test correlation and in the threshold at which the correlation became significant. Alopecia, a presumed autoimmune disease, was present in all patients, so the immune response of the patients might differ from that of healthy individuals. Significantly more large CDR3 similarity clusters were formed by expanded TCRs than by pre-sensitization or healthy control sets, consistent with antigen-driven responses. The number of PT1 expanded TCRs positively correlated with patch test score, significant at thresholds 8, 16 and 32 but not 4. DPC sensitization did not change the number of TCRs with a frequency above 1 in 1000, and there was no evidence of changes in global repertoire structure.

Library generation was performed with RACE. Sequencer: NextSeq 500. During library preparation, unique molecular identifiers were attached to individual cDNA molecules so that TCRs could be counted quantitatively and reproducibly. As for how the authors treated the data: A median of approximately 96,000 TCRs per sample was observed, with a range of 23,224 to 690,600. V, J and CDR3 annotation of the TCR reads was performed with the Decombinator software suite. For PS versus PT1 abundance plots, all samples were subsampled to the same number of TCRs (28,000). TCRs were defined as expanded if absent before sensitization and observed at least eight times at the 2-week time point. Clones were called with MiXCR by TCRdb after fastp trimmed the public reads at Q25, and only in-frame beta chains were retained. Each entry merges the rows of one CDR3 protein and shows their most common DNA and genes. TCRdb assigned the V and J calls; the authors' analysis was not used. For this sample there are around 39,000 distinct CDR3 sequences; more than 6% appear just once. 9.1% of the sample is in the top ten clones.

According to the study, the label for this sample's time point signals: patch test 1, 2 weeks after DPC sensitization. This sample's treatment or condition label indicates: therapeutic diphenylcyclopropenone sensitization with weekly scalp DPC. Total RNA was extracted from unfractionated whole blood that had been collected in Tempus Blood RNA tubes. Blood at each patch-test visit was drawn before the patch test was applied. Eligible patients were aged 18 to 70, diagnosed with alopecia, deemed suitable for DPC therapy, and excluded if pregnant. The germline V gene (reference sequence) supplies CDR1 LNHNV and CDR2 YYDKDF. V is pared back by 0 bases and J by 6 bases, with 13 bases lying between the germline termini. The CDR3 goes from the cysteine to the phenylalanine over 15 residues. The CDR3 DNA has 45 bases and is translated from base 1. On this clonotype itself: It has no known antigen specificity. Qualities for individual bases were not recorded, and no much larger clone is one base off.

Source: whole blood, taken in connection with sensitization to the hapten diphenylcyclopropenone (DPC). The sequence links TRBV15 to TRBJ2-3; a confident D gene designation cannot be given. The TCR originated in a woman aged 25 to 45 with alopecia areata. Some clones in this sample may be carry-over from other donors' samples. The sequence in DNA is TGTGCCACCAGCAGAGATCGTCGTGTGTGGGATACGCAGTATTTT. This codes for CATSRDRRVWDTQYF.